One T cell receptor (beta chain) is described in this entry. The data belong to a study of cytomegalovirus exposure and HLA in healthy donors. PCR primers comprised 60 Vbeta and 13 Jbeta primers. The repertoire was sequenced with immunoSEQ multiplex PCR; TCRdb's copy has only in-frame clones and lacks some. The sample includes under 200,000 clones, 55% to 80% of them seen just once. Trimming pared 0 bases from V and 9 bases from J, leaving 13 bases between. The CDR3 extends over 14 amino acids. The germline V gene encodes CDR1 SNHLY and CDR2 FYNNEI. The sequence was collected from a woman aged 18-29 years in good health and CMV-seropositive. The sequenced material came from PBMCs. The chain has TRBV2 and TRBJ2-3; the D is unclear. CDR3 coding DNA: TGTGCCAGCAGTGAAGCGCGCTCCGCGAGGACGCAGTATTTT. It specifies CASSEARSARTQYF.